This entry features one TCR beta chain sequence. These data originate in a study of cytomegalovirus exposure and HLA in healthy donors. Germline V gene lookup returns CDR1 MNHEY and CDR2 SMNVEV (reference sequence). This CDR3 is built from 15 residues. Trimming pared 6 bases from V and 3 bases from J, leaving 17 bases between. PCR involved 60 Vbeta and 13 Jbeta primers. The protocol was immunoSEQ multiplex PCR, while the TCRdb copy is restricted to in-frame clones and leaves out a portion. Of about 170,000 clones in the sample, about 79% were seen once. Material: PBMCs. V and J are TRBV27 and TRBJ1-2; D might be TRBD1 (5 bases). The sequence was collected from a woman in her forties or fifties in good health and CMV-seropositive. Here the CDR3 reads CASRPRGGLHYGYTF. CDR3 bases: TGTGCCAGCAGGCCGAGGGGAGGGCTACACTATGGCTACACCTTC.